This T cell receptor (beta chain) was sequenced in a study of blood T cells in healthy people across ages. This clonotype was detected ten times or more. A second roughly 6 to 11 cycle PCR used barcoded and J-beta primers. TCRdb passed the 5' RACE reads through MiXCR, listing each CDR3 protein once. The profile covers 450,000 to 700,000 distinct CDR3 sequences, with roughly a quarter appearing a single time and less than 20% taken by the ten largest. The germline V gene has CDR1 SGDLS and CDR2 YYNGEE. The CDR3 contains 17 residues. The V and J ends lost 4 bases and 1 base respectively, with 17 bases between them.

The sample was blood. The chain recombines TRBV9 with TRBJ2-2, with a weak D call TRBD2 (7 bases). This clonotype was sampled from a woman aged 70-85 years in good health. CDR3 sequence reads: CASSLEGGGGNTGELFF. CDR3 DNA sequence: TGTGCCAGCAGCCTCGAGGGGGGAGGGGGGAACACCGGGGAGCTGTTTTTT.